This TCR beta chain was captured in a study of T cell responses to AZD1222 COVID-19 vaccine. Overall study findings and caveats: Repertoires in all cases were sampled only once the peak T cell response had passed. Dominant CD4 TCR responses targeted spike regions 160-218 and 743-854. Clonal diversity may have been underestimated in mostly white British donors.

In regard to this clone: No antigen is known for it.

V dropped 5 bases and J dropped 3 bases, with 14 bases sitting between them. Germline CDR1 LGHDT, CDR2 YNNKEL (reference sequence). This CDR3 is 14 amino acids long. Measured with immunoSEQ multiplex PCR; TCRdb has only the in-frame clones, and not every one. The sample consists of approximately 160,000 clones, about nine tenths of them appearing once. This TCR was sampled from an adult in good health. The chain combines TRBV3-1 (or the pseudogene TRBV3-2) with TRBJ2-7, with D tentatively TRBD2 (7 bases). The specimen comprised peripheral blood, sampled on day 0 of AZD1222 vaccination. The DNA for the CDR3 is TGTGCCAGCAGCTCCGACGGGGGGCTCTACGAGCAGTACTTC. The encoded protein is CASSSDGGLYEQYF.